This record covers a single TCR beta chain. Its antigen is still unknown. The data originate from a study of blood T cells in healthy people across ages. Overall study results and limits: With age, beta diversity per million T cells declined roughly linearly, significantly by 40 to 50. Changes seen in expanded clonotypes were possibly confounded by donor CMV status left unknown.

The CDR3 contains 12 residues. Trimming removed 3 bases at V and 2 bases at J, with 5 bases between. Germline assignment: CDR1 SGHRS and CDR2 YFSETQ. With a J-beta primer mix and a sample-barcoded 5' primer, a second PCR ran 7 to 11 cycles. A minimum of 2.5 million CDR3-containing paired-end reads was obtained for each sample. TCRdb independently ran MiXCR on the 5' RACE reads; one entry per CDR3 protein. The sample gives approximately 1,700,000 distinct CDR3 sequences, 39% of which show up once; under 25% is in the top ten. There were at least 5 micrograms of total RNA extracted from every sample. The genes are TRBV5-1 and TRBJ1-2; no definite D call. The TCR sequence derives from a human donor in good health. The sample was blood. The CDR3 bases are TGCGCCAGCAGCTGGGAAAACTATGGCTACACCTTC. Translated, it gives CASSWENYGYTF.